The next 9 T cell receptor beta chains were all read from a single sample in a study of OX40 agonist ivuxolimab in advanced cancers. Clones were read by immunoSEQ multiplex PCR, and TCRdb kept only the in-frame ones, dropping some. This table holds under 60,000 clones, 70% to 90% found once. The sequencing here drew on CD4+ or CD8+ T cells sorted from blood, taken in a trial of the OX40 agonist ivuxolimab. These receptors were collected from an adult with an advanced solid tumor such as melanoma, head and neck, liver or kidney cancer.

CDR3 coding DNA: TGTGCCAGTAGTATAGAGAGGACATACACCTTC. Encoded protein: CASSIERTYTF. The rearrangement links TRBV19 to TRBJ1-2; possibly TRBD1 for D (5 bases). The V end lost 0 bases, the J end lost 11 bases, and 7 bases lay between the germline ends. Germline V gene sequence: CDR1 LNHDA, CDR2 SQIVND (reference sequence). This CDR3 contains 11 residues. Combining the CDR3 with reference TRBV19 and TRBJ1-2 gives the whole variable domain DGGITQSPKYLFRKEGQNVTLSCEQNLNHDAMYWYRQDPGQGLRLIYYSQIVNDFQKGDIAEGYSVSREKKESFPLTVTSAQKNPTAFYLCASSIERTYTFGSGTRLTVV.

The rearrangement links TRBV5-4 to TRBJ2-1, with 8 bases identical to TRBD2. The CDR3 covers 14 residues. The J segment lost 9 bases and the V segment lost 5 bases, leaving 10 bases of the junction unmatched. Germline V gene sequence: CDR1 SGHNT, CDR2 YYREEE (reference sequence). The CDR3 protein is CASRPLKRELEQFF. The CDR3 DNA reads as TGTGCCAGCAGACCGCTTAAGCGGGAGCTTGAGCAGTTCTTC.

The sample holds one count of this clone. The V and J genes are TRBV29-1 and TRBJ1-2; perhaps TRBD1 as D (6 bases). V was pared by 7 bases and J by 4 bases, with 13 bases between. Germline assignment: CDR1 SQVTM and CDR2 ANQGSEA. There are 12 residues in the CDR3. The CDR3 region is CSALTGLYGYTF. CDR3 DNA sequence: TGCAGCGCTTTGACAGGTCTCTATGGCTACACCTTC.

The chain joins TRBV6-1 to TRBJ2-7, with TRBD1 matching over 9 bases. V lost 7 bases to trimming and J lost 4 bases; unmatched junction nucleotides: 5. This CDR3 is 13 amino acids long. Germline loops: CDR1 MNHNS, CDR2 SASEGT. CDR3 DNA: TGTGCCAGCATACCCGGGACAGGGTACGAGCAGTACTTC. It codes for CASIPGTGYEQYF.

This clone was detected a few times. The chain joins TRBV30 to TRBJ1-4; D gene uncertain. CDR1 is GTSNPN, CDR2 SVGIG, per germline (reference sequence). This CDR3 has 13 residues. With 7 bases removed from V and 7 bases from J, the gap between germline ends came to 16 bases. This CDR3 reads CASTGQIREKLFF. CDR3 bases: TGTGCCTCGACCGGGCAGATCCGTGAAAAACTGTTTTTT.

The chain joins TRBV5-4 to TRBJ2-1; 10 bases agree with TRBD2. The CDR3 extends over 16 amino acids. Germline trimming cut 4 bases from V and 10 bases from J; bases unmatched to any gene: 14. Germline V gene sequence: CDR1 SGHNT, CDR2 YYREEE (reference sequence). CDR3 protein: CASSQNSGGTNFEQFF. The DNA for the CDR3 is TGTGCCAGCAGCCAAAATAGCGGGGGGACTAATTTCGAGCAGTTCTTC. Together with reference TRBV5-4 and TRBJ2-1, the CDR3 gives the full variable domain: ETGVTQSPTHLIKTRGQQVTLRCSSQSGHNTVSWYQQALGQGPQFIFQYYREEENGRGNFPPRFSGLQFPNYSSELNVNALELDDSALYLCASSQNSGGTNFEQFFGPGTRLTVL.

The J gene is TRBJ1-4, the V gene TRBV7-9; the match to TRBD1 covers 8 bases. The J segment lost 8 bases and the V segment lost 0 bases, leaving 5 bases of the junction unmatched. The germline gives CDR1 SEHNR, CDR2 FQNEAQ (reference sequence). This CDR3 is 15 amino acids long. The CDR3 DNA sequence: TGTGCCAGCAGCTTAGCTGCCAGGGGGCCCGAAAAACTGTTTTTT. Protein sequence: CASSLAARGPEKLFF.

The chain employs TRBV2 and TRBJ2-6; 7 positions match TRBD2. CDR1 is SNHLY and CDR2 is FYNNEI in the germline V gene. With 4 bases clipped from V and 2 bases from J, the junction kept 2 bases outside the gene matches. This CDR3 is built from 15 residues. CDR3: CASSGLAAGANVLTF. The CDR3, as DNA: TGTGCCAGCAGTGGCCTAGCGGCTGGGGCCAACGTCCTGACTTTC.

The CDR3 region is CASSLGGTGGNQPQHF. The CDR3 nucleotides read TGTGCCAGCAGCTTAGGTGGGACAGGTGGGAATCAGCCCCAGCATTTT. The rearrangement links TRBV13 to TRBJ1-5; 8 bases line up with TRBD1. The CDR3 spans 16 residues. V lost 0 bases and J lost 4; bases outside the gene matches: 5. Germline V gives CDR1 PRHDT, CDR2 FYEKMQ (reference sequence).